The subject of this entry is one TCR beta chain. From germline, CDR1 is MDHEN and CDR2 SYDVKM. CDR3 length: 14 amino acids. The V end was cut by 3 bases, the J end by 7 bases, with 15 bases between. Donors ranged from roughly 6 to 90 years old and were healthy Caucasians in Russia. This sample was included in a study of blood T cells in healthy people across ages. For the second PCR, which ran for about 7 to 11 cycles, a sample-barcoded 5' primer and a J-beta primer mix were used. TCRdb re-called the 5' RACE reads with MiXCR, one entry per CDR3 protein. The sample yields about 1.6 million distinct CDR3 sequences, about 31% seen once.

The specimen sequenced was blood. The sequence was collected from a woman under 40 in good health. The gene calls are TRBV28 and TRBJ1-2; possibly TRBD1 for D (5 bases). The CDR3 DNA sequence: TGTGCCAGCAGTTTTCAGGGAGTGTCAGGTGGCTACACCTTC. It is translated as CASSFQGVSGGYTF.